This paragraph covers one T cell receptor (beta chain) sequence. The target of this receptor is not known. Base qualities are not provided; no much larger clone lies one nucleotide away. Genomic DNA served as template for TCR beta VDJ combination and CDR3 sequence profiling. An Illumina HiSeq 2000 was the platform used for TCR repertoire sequencing. The source study handled its data this way. Repertoires were assessed using TRBV/TRBJ rearrangement plots, CDR3 size and DJ length profiles, and Simpson's diversity index. The most abundant DNA sequence in the deep sequencing data was taken as the immunodominant clone. CDR3 amino acid sequences were screened for sharing across subjects and compared with published repertoires and the VDJdb database. The public reads were quality trimmed at Q25 with fastp and then assembled into clones with MiXCR by TCRdb, keeping productive beta chains. Rows with a matching CDR3 protein are joined into one entry that keeps the most common DNA and genes. TCRdb, not the original authors, processed these V and J calls. The sample table holds some 20,000 distinct CDR3 sequences, of which approximately 39% were seen once. The top ten clones comprise about 87% of the sample.

This record comes from a study of CD8+CD57+ T cells in acquired aplastic anemia (dated by TCRdb to 2017 to 2018). Turning to the overall study: CD8+CD57+ expansion was defined as a frequency above the mean frequency observed in healthy subjects. Beyond this particular receptor, the publication reports: In patients, diversity was lower in CD8+CD57+ cells than in the total CD4+ and CD8+ cell pools. Between patients and healthy controls, no significant difference in CD8+ Simpson's diversity was found (P=0.060). Around 27 CD8+ CDR3 sequences were shared between patients and controls but appeared highly expressed in patients and within their immunodominant clones.

V sheds 3 bases and J sheds 4 bases, leaving 12 bases between their ends. The germline V gene provides CDR1 SNHLY and CDR2 FYNNEI. The CDR3 contains 14 residues, cysteine and phenylalanine counted. The kept DNA is CDR3 alone, 42 bases in frame from the first base. Expansion of CD8+CD57+ cells had been shown by flow cytometry in the patients chosen for sequencing. For 2 of the 12 patients who had sufficient cells, CD8+CD57+ effector memory cells were also sequenced. All patients had severe acquired aplastic anemia diagnosed by International Study of Aplastic Anemia and Agranulocytosis and Camitta criteria. At the time blood was sampled, none of the patients had received any therapy. CD8+CD57+ cells were enriched with beads, and a mean of 1.6 ug of DNA was obtained. In the study, sorted CD4+ and CD8+ blood T cells from patients with severe aplastic anemia and from healthy subjects underwent deep sequencing of TCR repertoires. Patients were enrolled under clinicaltrials.gov protocols 00001620, 01623167, 00001397, 00071045, 00081523 and 00961064 in the USA. Ficoll-Paque density gradient centrifugation was used to isolate peripheral blood mononuclear cells.

Material for sequencing was CD8+CD57+ T cells sorted from PBMCs. This specimen's cell subset or site label, interpreted: bead-enriched CD8+CD57+ effector memory T cells from SAA patients. The TCR was taken from a human donor with aplastic anemia. The sequence links TRBV2 to TRBJ1-1, with the D gene uncertain. This receptor has the CDR3 CASSEEHRATEAFF. The DNA is as follows: TGTGCCAGCAGTGAGGAGCATCGTGCCACTGAAGCTTTCTTT.